Below are 27 T cell receptor beta chains sequenced from a single sample in a study of T cells of healthy individuals. In TCRdb, the 5' RACE reads were re-called with MiXCR into one record per CDR3 protein. The sample consists of 60,000 to 75,000 distinct CDR3 sequences, 15% to 20% of them appearing once. Receptors were obtained from a human donor in good health.

This clonotype showed up many times. J is TRBJ1-1 and V is TRBV10-2; a possible D gene is TRBD1 (5 bases). The CDR3 contains 12 residues. The V gene lost 10 bases and the J gene lost 2 bases, with 11 bases spanning the gap. Germline V CDR1 and CDR2: WSHSY, SAAADI. The CDR3 is CATTGGNTEAFF. As DNA, the CDR3 is TGCGCCACCACCGGGGGTAACACTGAAGCTTTCTTT.

This clonotype was seen many times. The rearrangement uses TRBV7-8 and TRBJ2-3; D is perhaps TRBD2 (5 bases). Germline CDR1 is SGHVS and CDR2 is FQNEAQ. CDR3 length: 15 residues. Trimming removed 1 base at V and 2 bases at J, with 10 bases between. The CDR3 spells CASSLGLAITDTQYF. The CDR3 DNA follows: TGTGCCAGCAGCTTAGGGCTAGCAATCACAGATACGCAGTATTTT.

This clonotype was counted at least ten times. The V call is TRBV4-1, the J call TRBJ2-1, with TRBD2 as a possible D gene (6 bases). Trimming took off 3 bases at V and 5 bases at J, with 14 bases between the two ends. Germline assignment: CDR1 MGHRA and CDR2 YSYEKL. This CDR3 is built from 15 residues. Here the CDR3 reads CASSHFGRLDNEQFF. The CDR3 nucleotides are TGCGCCAGCAGCCATTTCGGGAGATTAGACAATGAGCAGTTCTTC.

The chain couples TRBV10-3 to TRBJ2-7; 8 nucleotides line up with TRBD2. V trimming: 5 bases; J trimming: 2 bases; junction bases outside the gene matches: 5. The CDR3 extends over 14 amino acids. Per germline, CDR1 ENHRY and CDR2 SYGVKD. This CDR3 reads CAISPSGGAYEQYF. CDR3 nucleotide sequence: TGTGCCATCAGTCCTTCGGGAGGGGCCTACGAGCAGTACTTC.

This clonotype was recorded many times. The chain links TRBV20-1 to TRBJ1-5; TRBD1 matches at 8 bases. Germline V lookup: CDR1 DFQATT, CDR2 SNEGSKA (reference sequence). This CDR3 is built from 13 residues. V lost 4 bases, J lost 3 bases, and 2 bases stayed unmatched. The CDR3 DNA is TGCAGTGCTATGGGACAGGTCAATCAGCCCCAGCATTTT. This codes for CSAMGQVNQPQHF.

This clonotype has at least ten counts. The CDR3 DNA follows: TGTGCCAGCAGCTTATGGGGGGGACTAATCACAGATACGCAGTATTTT. Protein product: CASSLWGGLITDTQYF. The genes are TRBV7-2 and TRBJ2-3, with TRBD2 matching over 7 bases. Germline V gives CDR1 SGHTA, CDR2 FQGNSA. Unmatched junction bases numbered 7, after V lost 2 bases and J lost 2 bases. This CDR3 contains 16 residues.

V is TRBV29-1 and J is TRBJ2-3; 9 nucleotides line up with TRBD1. Trimming removed 3 bases from V and 3 bases from J; junction bases left unmatched: 7. The CDR3 is 15 residues long. Per the germline V gene, CDR1 is SQVTM and CDR2 is ANQGSEA. The CDR3 loop reads CSVDWDREVTDTQYF. Written as DNA, the CDR3 is TGCAGCGTTGATTGGGACAGGGAGGTGACAGATACGCAGTATTTT.

This clonotype occurred many times. The chain joins TRBV7-9 to TRBJ1-2; no firm D call. Germline lookup yields CDR1 SEHNR and CDR2 FQNEAQ (reference sequence). V was pared by 1 base and J by 2 bases, with 8 bases between. The CDR3 covers 14 residues. The CDR3 reads CASSLGAQNYGYTF. DNA of the CDR3: TGTGCCAGCAGCTTAGGGGCACAGAACTATGGCTACACCTTC.

This clonotype has ten or more counts. The chain carries TRBV14 and TRBJ1-1; D not certain. V shed 4 bases and J shed 7 bases, with 16 bases lying between them. CDR1 and CDR2 (germline): SGHDN, FVKESK. This CDR3 comprises 14 residues. Here the CDR3 DNA reads TGTGCCAGCAGCCTAGCAGTATCGGCGTTTGAAGCTTTCTTT. Translation: CASSLAVSAFEAFF.

This clonotype was picked up many times. J is TRBJ1-2 and V is TRBV6-1; no definite D call. There are 16 residues in the CDR3. Germline-derived CDR1 and CDR2 are MNHNS and SASEGT. The V end was cut by 2 bases, the J end by 4 bases, with 17 bases between. The DNA for the CDR3 is TGTGCCAGCAGTGAACCTCCAGTTGATCCTAGCTATGGCTACACCTTC. Its protein is CASSEPPVDPSYGYTF.

This clonotype was seen ten or more times. This rearrangement joins TRBV29-1 to TRBJ1-3; maybe TRBD1 (6 bases). Germline CDR1 reads SQVTM; CDR2 reads ANQGSEA. The CDR3 is 13 residues long. The V end was cut by 4 bases, the J end by 0 bases, with 7 bases between. The CDR3 bases are TGCAGCGTTGGGGGGGCCTCTGGAAACACCATATATTTT. As protein: CSVGGASGNTIYF.

Only a few counts were recorded for this clonotype. The chain uses TRBV6-2 or TRBV6-3 and TRBJ2-7; 14 bases line up with TRBD2. CDR1 and CDR2 from the germline V gene are MNHEY and SVGEGT. There are 15 residues in the CDR3. Trimming cost V 5 bases and J 4 bases; bases outside gene matches: 4. CDR3 nucleotide sequence: TGTGCCAGCAGTGGGACTAGCGGGAGTTTATACGAGCAGTACTTC. Protein: CASSGTSGSLYEQYF.

J is TRBJ2-2 and V is TRBV12-3 or TRBV12-4; TRBD1 agrees at 9 bases. J lost 4 bases, V lost 6 bases, and 6 bases had no gene match. The CDR3 has 15 amino acids. CDR3: CASSQGQGVTGELFF. The CDR3 nucleotides are TGTGCCAGCAGCCAGGGACAGGGCGTCACCGGGGAGCTGTTTTTT.

Many counts were recorded for this clonotype. This chain joins TRBV7-9 and TRBJ2-5; D is ambiguous. The CDR3 extends over 11 amino acids. Germline V CDR1 and CDR2: SEHNR, FQNEAQ (reference sequence). Deletions cut 4 bases from V and 5 bases from J, with 5 bases between. In DNA form, the CDR3 reads TGTGCCAGCAGCTCCTTTGAGACCCAGTACTTC. Its translation: CASSSFETQYF.

The chain links TRBV4-1 to TRBJ2-5; 9 bases match TRBD2. The germline CDR1 and CDR2 sequences are MGHRA and YSYEKL. The CDR3 is made up of 18 amino acids. V lost 5 bases, J lost 4 bases, and 17 bases stayed unmatched. As DNA, the CDR3 is TGCGCCAGCAGCTTTCAGACTAGCGGCGGGGGAGGGCGAGAGACCCAGTACTTC. Translation gives CASSFQTSGGGGRETQYF.

V usage is TRBV3-1 and J usage is TRBJ1-1; the D is unclear. The CDR3 has 16 amino acids. Between the trimmed V and J ends, which lost 2 bases and 0 bases, there was a span of 13 bases. CDR1 is LGHDT and CDR2 is YNNKEL in the germline V gene (reference sequence). DNA for the CDR3: TGTGCCAGCAGCCAAATGGACGGCTTTATGAACACTGAAGCTTTCTTT. Residues: CASSQMDGFMNTEAFF.

This clonotype showed up many times. The chain employs TRBV9 and TRBJ2-1; no clear D. Trimming cost V 0 bases and J 6 bases, with 10 bases left between them. CDR1 and CDR2 from the germline V gene are SGDLS and YYNGEE. This CDR3 spans 14 amino acids. The chain's CDR3 is CASSVDDLLNEQFF. The CDR3 coding sequence is TGTGCCAGCAGCGTAGACGACCTCCTCAATGAGCAGTTCTTC.

This clonotype was found a few times. The rearrangement joins TRBV19 to TRBJ1-5; possibly TRBD1 for D (6 bases). Trimming took 5 bases from V and 1 from J, leaving 9 bases between them. The CDR3 has 14 residues. The V gene's germline CDR1 is LNHDA and CDR2 SQIVND (reference sequence). CDR3 in amino acids: CASSQGTSNQPQHF. CDR3 in DNA: TGTGCCAGTAGTCAGGGGACAAGCAATCAGCCCCAGCATTTT.

The rearrangement joins TRBV6-1 to TRBJ2-2; D gene unclear. Germline assignment: CDR1 MNHNS and CDR2 SASEGT. The CDR3 totals 15 residues. The V gene lost 4 bases and the J gene lost 0 bases, with 9 bases spanning the gap. CDR3 amino acids: CASSVRSANTGELFF. CDR3 bases: TGTGCCAGCAGTGTCAGGAGCGCGAACACCGGGGAGCTGTTTTTT.

This chain links TRBV11-2 with TRBJ2-7, with 7 bases lining up with TRBD1. CDR3 length: 15 residues. V lost 0 bases and J lost 3; bases outside the gene matches: 5. CDR1 is SGHAT, CDR2 FQNNGV, per germline. The CDR3, as DNA: TGTGCCAGCAGCTTAGATCGACAGGGCAGCTACGAGCAGTACTTC. This sequence encodes CASSLDRQGSYEQYF.

This clonotype showed up many times. The rearrangement joins TRBV5-1 to TRBJ2-5; D possibly uses TRBD1 or TRBD2 (6 bases each). V dropped 2 bases and J dropped 4 bases, with 15 bases sitting between them. The CDR3 sequence is 15 residues long. Per germline, CDR1 SGHRS and CDR2 YFSETQ. CDR3 sequence reads: CASSFSTRGVETQYF. DNA of the CDR3: TGCGCCAGCAGCTTCTCTACTAGGGGGGTAGAGACCCAGTACTTC.

This clonotype was counted many times. The chain combines TRBV6-6 with TRBJ2-7; TRBD2 aligns across 13 bases. With V trimmed by 0 bases and J by 7 bases, 6 bases remained unmatched. Germline V gene sequence: CDR1 MNHNY, CDR2 SVGAGI (reference sequence). This CDR3 comprises 16 residues. CDR3 protein: CASSYSILAGGLEQYF. The CDR3 DNA reads as TGTGCCAGCAGTTACTCGATACTAGCGGGGGGGCTTGAGCAGTACTTC.

A remark on this clonotype: A junction boundary mismatches the germline segment, possibly from a read error. This chain connects TRBV4-1 to TRBJ2-1; 7 bases are shared with TRBD2. This CDR3 has 14 amino acids. Germline V gene lookup returns CDR1 MGHRA and CDR2 YSYEKL. This CDR3 is CASNQPGGSNEQFF. The DNA of the CDR3 is TGCGCCAGCAACCAACCCGGGGGGTCGAATGAGCAGTTCTTC.

This clonotype was picked up many times. J is TRBJ2-1 and V is TRBV2, with TRBD2 matching 7 bases. Germline trimming cut 2 bases from V and 1 base from J; bases unmatched to any gene: 11. The length of the CDR3 is 18 residues. Germline V gives CDR1 SNHLY, CDR2 FYNNEI. The chain's CDR3 is CASSEIRWTSTSYNEQFF. The CDR3 nucleotides are TGTGCCAGCAGTGAAATTCGTTGGACTAGTACTTCCTACAATGAGCAGTTCTTC.

The rearrangement uses TRBV6-7 and TRBJ2-1, with D unresolved. TRBV6-7 is classed as an ORF, of uncertain function. There are 15 residues in the CDR3. V was clipped by 2 bases and J by 5 bases, with 13 bases between them. CDR3 sequence: CASSYPTVADNEQFF. The CDR3 DNA reads as TGTGCCAGCAGTTACCCCACGGTGGCAGACAATGAGCAGTTCTTC.

This clonotype has a count of ten or more. The chain carries TRBV5-1 and TRBJ1-1, with 7 bases fitting TRBD1. Germline V gene lookup returns CDR1 SGHRS and CDR2 YFSETQ. The CDR3 covers 13 residues. Trimming removed 2 bases from V and 5 bases from J; junction bases left unmatched: 3. CDR3 bases: TGCGCCAGCAGCTTATACAGGGGTACTGAAGCTTTCTTT. Translation: CASSLYRGTEAFF.

This clonotype was found many times. The chain uses TRBV29-1 and TRBJ1-5; D not resolved. In germline, CDR1 is SQVTM, CDR2 ANQGSEA. The length of the CDR3 is 11 residues. Trimming stripped 4 bases from V and 5 bases from J, with 6 bases between. DNA for the CDR3: TGCAGCGTTGGGGGTGATCAGCCCCAGCATTTT. Amino acids: CSVGGDQPQHF. Based on the CDR3 plus reference TRBV29-1 and TRBJ1-5, the full variable domain is SAVISQKPSRDICQRGTSLTIQCQVDSQVTMMFWYRQQPGQSLTLIATANQGSEATYESGFVIDKFPISRPNLTFSTLTVSNMSPEDSSIYLCSVGGDQPQHFGDGTRLSIL.